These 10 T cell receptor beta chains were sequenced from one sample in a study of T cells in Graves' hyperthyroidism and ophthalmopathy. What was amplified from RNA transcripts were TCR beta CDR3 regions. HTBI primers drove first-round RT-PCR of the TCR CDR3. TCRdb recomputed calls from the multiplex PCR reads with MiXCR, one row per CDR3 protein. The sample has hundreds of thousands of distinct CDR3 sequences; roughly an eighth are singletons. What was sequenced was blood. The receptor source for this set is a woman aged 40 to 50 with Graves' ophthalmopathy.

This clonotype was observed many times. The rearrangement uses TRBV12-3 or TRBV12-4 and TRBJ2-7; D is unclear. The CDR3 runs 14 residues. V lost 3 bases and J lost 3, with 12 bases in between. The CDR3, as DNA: TGTGCCAGCAGTTTTAGCCGGACCTTCTACGAGCAGTACTTC. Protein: CASSFSRTFYEQYF.

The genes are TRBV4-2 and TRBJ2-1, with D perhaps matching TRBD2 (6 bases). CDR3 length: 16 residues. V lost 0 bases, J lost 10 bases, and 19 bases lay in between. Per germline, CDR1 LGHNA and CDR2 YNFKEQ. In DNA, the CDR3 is TGTGCCAGCAGCCAAGATCACGGGAGTTTGGGCGGCGAGCAGTTCTTC. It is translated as CASSQDHGSLGGEQFF.

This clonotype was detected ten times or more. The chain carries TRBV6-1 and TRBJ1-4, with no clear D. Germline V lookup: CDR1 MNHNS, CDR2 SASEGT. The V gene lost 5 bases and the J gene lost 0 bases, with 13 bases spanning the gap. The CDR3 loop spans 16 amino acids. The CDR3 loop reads CASSLVSFTTNEKLFF. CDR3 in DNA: TGTGCCAGCAGTTTAGTCAGCTTCACAACTAATGAAAAACTGTTTTTT.

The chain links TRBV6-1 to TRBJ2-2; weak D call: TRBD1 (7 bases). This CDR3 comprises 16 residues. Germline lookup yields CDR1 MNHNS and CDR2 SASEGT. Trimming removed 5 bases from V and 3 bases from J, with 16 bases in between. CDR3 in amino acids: CASSPRGSGYTGELFF. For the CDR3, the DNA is TGTGCCAGCAGTCCCAGGGGGAGCGGGTACACCGGGGAGCTGTTTTTT.

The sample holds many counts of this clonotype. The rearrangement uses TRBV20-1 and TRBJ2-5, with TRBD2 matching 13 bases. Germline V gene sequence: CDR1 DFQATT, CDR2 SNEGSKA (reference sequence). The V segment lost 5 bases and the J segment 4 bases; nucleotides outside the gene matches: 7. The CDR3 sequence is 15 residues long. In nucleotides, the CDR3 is TGCAGTGCTGGACGGACTAGCGGGAGTCCAGAGACCCAGTACTTC. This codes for CSAGRTSGSPETQYF.

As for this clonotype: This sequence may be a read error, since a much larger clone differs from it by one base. CDR3 DNA sequence: TGTGCCAGCAGATCAACGGGACACGGAAAAACTGAAGCTTTCTTT. Translated: CASRSTGHGKTEAFF. V gene TRBV6-2 or TRBV6-3 combines with J gene TRBJ1-1; a weak D match, TRBD1 (6 bases). This CDR3 contains 15 residues. The ends were cut back, 6 bases at V and 5 bases at J, with 19 bases in the middle. In germline, CDR1 is MNHEY, CDR2 SVGEGT.

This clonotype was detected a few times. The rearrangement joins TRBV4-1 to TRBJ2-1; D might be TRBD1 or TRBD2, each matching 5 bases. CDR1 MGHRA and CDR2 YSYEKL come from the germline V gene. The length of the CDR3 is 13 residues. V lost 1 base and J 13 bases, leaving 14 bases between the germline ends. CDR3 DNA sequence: TGCGCCAGCAGCCAAGTGATGTCGGGGCTCCAGTTCTTC. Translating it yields CASSQVMSGLQFF.

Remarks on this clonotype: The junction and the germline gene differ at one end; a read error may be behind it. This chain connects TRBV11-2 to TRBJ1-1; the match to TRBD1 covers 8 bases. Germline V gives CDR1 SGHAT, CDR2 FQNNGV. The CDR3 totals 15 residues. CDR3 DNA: TGTGCCAGCAGCTTAAACAGGGGGATGAACACTGAAACTTTCTTT. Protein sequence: CASSLNRGMNTETFF.

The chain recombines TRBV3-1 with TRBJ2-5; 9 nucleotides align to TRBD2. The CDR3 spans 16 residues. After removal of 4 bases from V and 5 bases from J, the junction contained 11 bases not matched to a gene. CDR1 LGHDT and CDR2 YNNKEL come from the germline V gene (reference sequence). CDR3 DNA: TGTGCCAGCAGCCCTTGGAAAGGCGGGGGGGGGGAGACCCAGTACTTC. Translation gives CASSPWKGGGGETQYF.

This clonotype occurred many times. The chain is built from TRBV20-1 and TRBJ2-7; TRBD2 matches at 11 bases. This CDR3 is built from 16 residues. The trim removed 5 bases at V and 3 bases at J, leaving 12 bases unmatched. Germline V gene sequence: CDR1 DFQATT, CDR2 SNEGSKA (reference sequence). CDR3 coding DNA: TGCAGTGCTCATTTAGCGGGAGGGCGTAGGAACTACGAGCAGTACTTC. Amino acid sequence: CSAHLAGGRRNYEQYF.